The 28 T cell receptor beta chains reported below all come from one sample, sequenced in a study of CD8+ T cells in alopecia areata (dated by TCRdb to the late 2010s). The library came from the immunoSEQ multiplex PCR assay. RNA was extracted from all samples and reverse transcribed into cDNA, which served as template for TCR sequencing. This is the immuneACCESS table as TCRdb keeps it, with only in-frame sequences that have V and J called. A part of the clones is gone; compared with another copy, unresolved V genes explain less than half, and the rest is unexplained. This sample has 150,000 to 200,000 clones in its table, and 55% of those were observed once. The leading ten clones occupy approximately 4.3% of the sample. Sequencing was carried out using CD4+ T cells sorted from blood. These receptors came from a human donor in good health.

The table lists this clone with a few counts. V is TRBV28 and J is TRBJ2-7; 7 positions agree with TRBD1. The CDR3 is made up of 12 amino acids. CDR1 and CDR2 (germline): MDHEN, SYDVKM. V trimming: 5 bases; J trimming: 6 bases; junction bases outside the gene matches: 4. In nucleotides, the CDR3 is TGTGCCAGCAGTCGACAGGGAACCGAGCAGTACTTC. Protein sequence: CASSRQGTEQYF. The full variable domain, completed using reference TRBV28 and TRBJ2-7, is DVKVTQSSRYLVKRTGEKVFLECVQDMDHENMFWYRQDPGLGLRLIYFSYDVKMKEKGDIPEGYSVSREKKERFSLILESASTNQTSMYLCASSRQGTEQYFGPGTRLTVT.

The CDR3 protein is CASSPTSYEQYF. Here the CDR3 DNA reads TGTGCCAGCAGCCCGACCTCCTACGAGCAGTACTTC. This rearrangement joins TRBV11-2 to TRBJ2-7, with D hard to call. With 5 bases removed from V and 0 bases from J, the gap between germline ends came to 5 bases. From germline, CDR1 is SGHAT and CDR2 FQNNGV. The CDR3 runs 12 residues. The full variable domain, rest sourced from reference TRBV11-2 and TRBJ2-7, is EAGVAQSPRYKIIEKRQSVAFWCNPISGHATLYWYQQILGQGPKLLIQFQNNGVVDDSQLPKDRFSAERLKGVDSTLKIQPAKLEDSAVYLCASSPTSYEQYFGPGTRLTVT.

The rearrangement links TRBV5-1 to TRBJ2-7, with 12 bases lining up with TRBD2. V trimming: 4 bases; J trimming: 3 bases; junction bases outside the gene matches: 8. The CDR3 spans 16 residues. Germline CDR1 SGHRS, CDR2 YFSETQ. CDR3: CASSPGLAGLIYEQYF. CDR3 coding DNA: TGCGCCAGCAGCCCAGGACTAGCGGGATTAATCTACGAGCAGTACTTC.

CDR3 DNA sequence: TGTGCCAGCAGCCCTACCGGGGACCAAGAGACCCAGTACTTC. This codes for CASSPTGDQETQYF. This chain joins TRBV11-2 and TRBJ2-5; D might be TRBD2 (5 bases). CDR1 is SGHAT and CDR2 is FQNNGV in the germline V gene. The V end was cut by 5 bases, the J end by 0 bases, with 10 bases between. The CDR3 length is 14 residues.

This clone was detected only a few times. The rearrangement links TRBV10-3 to TRBJ2-7; D is undetermined. The CDR3 has 13 amino acids. The V gene's germline CDR1 is ENHRY and CDR2 SYGVKD. Trimming stripped 5 bases from V and 4 bases from J, with 12 bases between. CDR3 nucleotide sequence: TGTGCCATCAGTAGGACCGATGCGTACGAGCAGTACTTC. Its translation: CAISRTDAYEQYF.

The V gene is TRBV30, the J gene TRBJ2-3, with 12 bases fitting TRBD2. Per the germline V gene, CDR1 is GTSNPN and CDR2 is SVGIG (reference sequence). This CDR3 spans 15 amino acids. With 3 bases clipped from V and 2 bases from J, the junction kept 3 bases outside the gene matches. The DNA of the CDR3 is TGTGCCTGGAGCGGACTAGCGGGACCCACAGATACGCAGTATTTT. Its protein product is CAWSGLAGPTDTQYF.

This chain joins TRBV7-9 and TRBJ1-2, with a weak D call TRBD1 (6 bases). Trimming took off 5 bases at V and 2 bases at J, with 12 bases between the two ends. Looked up from germline, CDR1 is SEHNR and CDR2 is FQNEAQ (reference sequence). The CDR3 spans 14 residues. The chain's CDR3 is CASSPEQGNYGYTF. The DNA for the CDR3 is TGTGCCAGCAGCCCTGAACAGGGAAACTATGGCTACACCTTC.

The chain has TRBV28 and TRBJ1-1, with D possibly TRBD1 on 6 matching bases. This CDR3 has 13 amino acids. Trimming shortened V by 7 bases and J by 5 bases, and 14 bases separated the two germline ends. Germline CDR1 is MDHEN and CDR2 is SYDVKM. The CDR3, as DNA: TGTGCCAGCAAAACAGGGTTTGGGACTGAAGCTTTCTTT. Its translation is CASKTGFGTEAFF.

The genes are TRBV5-1 and TRBJ2-3; 9 nucleotides agree with TRBD1. This CDR3 has 16 amino acids. Per the germline V gene, CDR1 is SGHRS and CDR2 is YFSETQ. V was clipped by 4 bases and J by 4 bases; unmatched bases: 10. CDR3 amino acids: CASSTQGTGMADTQYF. The CDR3 nucleotides are TGCGCCAGCAGCACCCAAGGGACAGGGATGGCAGATACGCAGTATTTT.

This chain joins TRBV28 and TRBJ2-5, with 10 nucleotides matching TRBD1. Germline trimming cut 3 bases from V and 7 bases from J; bases unmatched to any gene: 2. The CDR3 is made up of 13 amino acids. Germline CDR1 MDHEN, CDR2 SYDVKM. For the CDR3, the DNA is TGTGCCAGCAGTTTGACAGGGGGCATGACCCAGTACTTC. Translating gives CASSLTGGMTQYF.

V and J are TRBV27 and TRBJ2-5; TRBD1 matches 8 bases. Per the germline V gene, CDR1 is MNHEY and CDR2 is SMNVEV (reference sequence). This CDR3 has 17 residues. The trim removed 6 bases at V and 0 bases at J, leaving 12 bases unmatched. CDR3 nucleotide sequence: TGTGCCAGCAGCCCGTCAACCGGGACAGGAGACCAAGAGACCCAGTACTTC. Amino acid sequence: CASSPSTGTGDQETQYF.

The V gene is TRBV10-3, the J gene TRBJ2-1; TRBD2 matches at 10 bases. CDR3 size: 16 residues. From germline, CDR1 is ENHRY and CDR2 SYGVKD. J was trimmed by 3 bases and V by 2 bases; bases with no gene match: 4. CDR3 residues: CAISEPGLANYNEQFF. The CDR3 DNA reads TGTGCCATCAGTGAGCCGGGACTAGCGAACTACAATGAGCAGTTCTTC.

This clone occurred once. The rearrangement uses TRBV29-1 and TRBJ2-5, with D tentatively TRBD1 or TRBD2 (5 bases each). In germline, CDR1 is SQVTM, CDR2 ANQGSEA. This CDR3 has 12 amino acids. Trimming took off 7 bases at V and 3 bases at J, with 12 bases between the two ends. The CDR3 spells CSAGTYKETQYF. CDR3 DNA sequence: TGCAGCGCAGGGACCTACAAAGAGACCCAGTACTTC.

The rearrangement links TRBV14 to TRBJ2-1; D gene unclear. Germline CDR1 and CDR2: SGHDN and FVKESK. V was cut by 0 bases and J by 9 bases, with 6 bases left in between. The CDR3 is 12 amino acids. CDR3 region: CASSQEETEQFF. Here the CDR3 DNA reads TGTGCCAGCAGCCAAGAAGAAACTGAGCAGTTCTTC.

As to this clone: Other DNA sequences in the sample encode the same CDR3. The chain recombines TRBV30 with TRBJ2-5, with D maybe TRBD1 (5 bases). Germline-derived CDR1 and CDR2 are GTSNPN and SVGIG (reference sequence). V lost 3 bases, J lost 2 bases, and 13 bases lay in between. This CDR3 region has 14 residues. CDR3 nucleotide sequence: TGTGCCTGGAGCTCAGGGTGGGGACAAGAGACCCAGTACTTC. It encodes CAWSSGWGQETQYF.

This chain joins TRBV11-2 and TRBJ2-2; D is undetermined. The CDR3 length is 11 residues. V lost 11 bases to trimming and J lost 6 bases, with 10 bases between them. Looked up from germline, CDR1 is SGHAT and CDR2 is FQNNGV. Here the CDR3 reads CASLVAGELFF. For the CDR3, the DNA is TGTGCCTCCCTCGTGGCCGGGGAGCTGTTTTTT.

V usage is TRBV7-4 and J usage is TRBJ1-5; D uncertain. Germline V lookup: CDR1 SGHVT, CDR2 SQSDAQ. CDR3 length equals 11 residues. The V gene lost 2 bases and the J gene lost 4 bases, with 0 bases spanning the gap. CDR3 coding DNA: TGTGCCAGCAGCTTAAATCAGCCCCAGCATTTT. Translating gives CASSLNQPQHF.

The chain recombines TRBV30 with TRBJ1-5, with D possibly TRBD1 on 5 matching bases. The V gene's germline CDR1 is GTSNPN and CDR2 SVGIG (reference sequence). CDR3 length equals 15 residues. V shed 1 base and J shed 5 bases, with 15 bases lying between them. The CDR3 bases are TGTGCCTGGAGTGCACTTCCGGGACCTTATCAGCCCCAGCATTTT. Protein sequence: CAWSALPGPYQPQHF.

This clone came up a few times. The CDR3, as DNA: TGTGCCAGCAGCCAAAGGGACTCCAGCTACAATGAGCAGTTCTTC. Amino acids: CASSQRDSSYNEQFF. The chain combines TRBV4-2 with TRBJ2-1; a possible D gene is TRBD2 (6 bases). The CDR3 totals 15 residues. The V gene's germline CDR1 is LGHNA and CDR2 YNFKEQ. Trimming pared 2 bases from V and 3 bases from J, leaving 11 bases between.

The genes are TRBV29-1 and TRBJ2-2, with D perhaps being TRBD1 or TRBD2 (6 bases each). Germline CDR1 reads SQVTM; CDR2 reads ANQGSEA. Trimming removed 4 bases at V and 1 base at J, with 10 bases between. The CDR3 consists of 14 residues. CDR3 residues: CSVAGGRNTGELFF. The CDR3 bases are TGCAGCGTTGCCGGGGGCCGGAACACCGGGGAGCTGTTTTTT.

This clone has more than one count but fewer than ten. The chain combines TRBV4-1 with TRBJ1-5, with TRBD1 matching over 10 bases. Trimming cost V 4 bases and J 7 bases; bases outside gene matches: 7. The V gene's germline CDR1 is MGHRA and CDR2 YSYEKL. This CDR3 region has 15 residues. The chain's CDR3 is CASSLGTGVGQPQHF. The CDR3 nucleotides read TGCGCCAGCAGCCTCGGGACAGGGGTGGGGCAGCCCCAGCATTTT.

The chain couples TRBV25-1 to TRBJ2-4; no clear D gene. V lost 4 bases and J 8 bases, leaving 6 bases between the germline ends. CDR1 and CDR2 (germline): MGHDK, SYGVNS. The CDR3 loop spans 11 amino acids. The CDR3 bases are TGTGCCAGCAGTGTACTCGACATTCAGTACTTC. It translates to CASSVLDIQYF. The full variable domain, in which reference TRBV25-1 and TRBJ2-4 provide the parts outside the CDR3, is EADIYQTPRYLVIGTGKKITLECSQTMGHDKMYWYQQDPGMELHLIHYSYGVNSTEKGDLSSESTVSRIRTEHFPLTLESARPSHTSQYLCASSVLDIQYFGAGTRLSVL.

This clone was seen once. The gene calls are TRBV7-3 and TRBJ1-2; no clear D gene. The CDR3 consists of 11 residues. The germline V gene encodes CDR1 SGHTA and CDR2 FQGTGA. Trimming cost V 8 bases and J 4 bases, with 8 bases left between them. Here the CDR3 reads CASEDGYGYTF. CDR3 DNA sequence: TGTGCCAGCGAAGACGGCTATGGCTACACCTTC.

This clone has only a few counts. V usage is TRBV7-9 and J usage is TRBJ2-3; D is unresolved. With 1 base removed from V and 3 bases from J, the gap between germline ends came to 5 bases. Germline CDR1 is SEHNR and CDR2 is FQNEAQ (reference sequence). The CDR3 length is 13 residues. The CDR3 DNA follows: TGTGCCAGCAGCTTAGGAAGGACAGATACGCAGTATTTT. Translated, it gives CASSLGRTDTQYF.

This clone has more than one count but fewer than ten. The genes are TRBV29-1 and TRBJ1-1; 8 nucleotides line up with TRBD1. After removal of 3 bases from V and 6 bases from J, the junction contained 0 bases not matched to a gene. This CDR3 spans 11 amino acids. Germline assignment: CDR1 SQVTM and CDR2 ANQGSEA. This chain's CDR3 is CSVETGAEAFF. The CDR3 DNA reads TGCAGCGTTGAGACAGGGGCTGAAGCTTTCTTT.

This chain uses TRBV7-9 with TRBJ2-7; 9 bases fit TRBD1. The CDR3 covers 13 residues. Germline-derived CDR1 and CDR2 are SEHNR and FQNEAQ (reference sequence). V was pared by 4 bases and J by 5 bases, with 3 bases of the junction left unmatched. The CDR3, as DNA: TGTGCCAGCAGCTCGACAGGGGGGAACGAGCAGTACTTC. Translating it yields CASSSTGGNEQYF.

This clone was detected only a few times. The chain links TRBV5-1 to TRBJ1-3; 7 bases align to TRBD1. CDR1 is SGHRS and CDR2 is YFSETQ in the germline V gene. This CDR3 comprises 15 residues. V gave up 0 bases and J gave up 0 bases; unmatched junction bases: 0. CDR3: CASSLGDSSGNTIYF. In nucleotides, the CDR3 is TGCGCCAGCAGCTTGGGGGACAGCTCTGGAAACACCATATATTTT.

This chain connects TRBV6-5 to TRBJ1-1; 8 nucleotides line up with TRBD1. CDR1 MNHEY and CDR2 SVGAGI come from the germline V gene. This CDR3 region has 15 residues. V was pared by 6 bases and J by 4 bases, with 10 bases of the junction left unmatched. CDR3 loop: CASSSGQGLSTEAFF. For the CDR3, the DNA is TGTGCCAGCAGCTCAGGACAGGGTCTAAGCACTGAAGCTTTCTTT.